These 8 T cell receptor beta chains share one sample of origin, sequenced in a study of blood T cell repertoires in COVID-19 (dated by TCRdb to the early 2020s). The receptor library was made with the immunoSEQ multiplex PCR assay. Drawn from immuneACCESS, this table holds only the in-frame rearrangements with V and J called that TCRdb kept. Clones are partly lost; checked studies trace under half to an unresolved V gene and leave the rest unexplained. The sample has fewer than 500,000 clones on record, 87% of them singletons. Roughly 0.7% of the sample belongs to the ten largest clones. The sample was PBMCs or T cells enriched from blood (not recorded which). The receptor source for this set is a woman between 18 and 30 years old who had recovered from COVID-19.

This clone occurred a few times. The rearrangement uses TRBV30 and TRBJ1-6; maybe TRBD1 (6 bases). CDR1 and CDR2 (germline): GTSNPN, SVGIG (reference sequence). This CDR3 region has 17 residues. The ends were cut back, 2 bases at V and 5 bases at J, with 19 bases in the middle. CDR3 protein: CAWSTYNRVWDNSPLHF. CDR3 sequence (DNA): TGTGCCTGGAGTACATATAACAGGGTTTGGGATAATTCACCCCTCCACTTT.

This chain links TRBV28 with TRBJ1-2; D might be TRBD1 (5 bases). This CDR3 has 14 amino acids. V was clipped by 1 base and J by 5 bases, with 11 bases between them. The germline CDR1 and CDR2 sequences are MDHEN and SYDVKM. The CDR3 is CASSLSGDWYGYTF. Here the CDR3 DNA reads TGTGCCAGCAGTTTATCCGGGGACTGGTATGGCTACACCTTC.

This clone occurred once. This chain connects TRBV7-2 to TRBJ2-5, with D possibly matching TRBD2 (6 bases). Germline CDR1 reads SGHTA; CDR2 reads FQGNSA. CDR3 size: 15 residues. The V gene lost 1 base and the J gene lost 2 bases, with 11 bases spanning the gap. The CDR3 DNA is TGTGCCAGCAGCTTAGGGCGGGGCCAACAAGAGACCCAGTACTTC. Translating gives CASSLGRGQQETQYF.

The chain combines TRBV3-1 (or the pseudogene TRBV3-2) with TRBJ2-1, with 10 bases matching TRBD1. Germline V CDR1 and CDR2: LGHDT, YNNKEL (reference sequence). The CDR3 runs 15 residues. The trim removed 4 bases at V and 7 bases at J, leaving 7 bases unmatched. The CDR3 bases are TGTGCCAGCAGCCTAACGGGACAGGGGCATAATGAGCAGTTCTTC. This gives the protein CASSLTGQGHNEQFF.

The V call is TRBV21-1, the J call TRBJ1-5. TRBV21-1 counts as a pseudogene. The length of the CDR3 is 12 residues. In DNA, the CDR3 is TGTGCCAGCAGCAAGGACTTCTTGCCCCAGCATTTT. Translated: CASSKDFLPQHF.

The V call is TRBV12-3 or TRBV12-4, the J call TRBJ1-1; D possibly corresponds to TRBD1 (5 bases). The V end was cut by 2 bases, the J end by 8 bases, with 6 bases between. The CDR3 has 11 amino acids. The CDR3 nucleotides read TGTGCCAGCAGTTTATACAGGGAAGCTTTCTTT. This encodes CASSLYREAFF.

This chain uses TRBV10-3 with TRBJ2-1, with 10 bases lining up with TRBD2. V trimming: 1 base; J trimming: 1 base; junction bases outside the gene matches: 4. This CDR3 spans 17 amino acids. Per germline, CDR1 ENHRY and CDR2 SYGVKD. Written as DNA, the CDR3 is TGTGCCATCAGTGAGTACTTAGCGGGGGGTTCCTACAATGAGCAGTTCTTC. Residues: CAISEYLAGGSYNEQFF.

As DNA, the CDR3 is TGTGCCAGCAGTCGGAGCCGGGGACAGGGGGATGAAAAACTGTTTTTT. Translated, it gives CASSRSRGQGDEKLFF. The chain joins TRBV11-2 to TRBJ1-4; the match to TRBD1 covers 11 bases. This CDR3 comprises 16 residues. Germline V gene lookup returns CDR1 SGHAT and CDR2 FQNNGV. V shed 6 bases, J shed 6 bases, and the junction held 9 bases outside the gene matches. The entire variable domain, with the rest obtained from reference TRBV11-2 and TRBJ1-4, is as follows: EAGVAQSPRYKIIEKRQSVAFWCNPISGHATLYWYQQILGQGPKLLIQFQNNGVVDDSQLPKDRFSAERLKGVDSTLKIQPAKLEDSAVYLCASSRSRGQGDEKLFFGSGTQLSVL.